A selection of T cell receptor beta chains follows, all from one sample in a study of cytomegalovirus exposure and HLA in healthy donors. Profiled with immunoSEQ multiplex PCR; TCRdb holds only in-frame clones, not every one. Here the sample spans hundreds of thousands of clones, roughly 80% being singletons. The sequenced sample was PBMCs. These receptors all come from a girl between 10 and 17 years old in good health and CMV-seronegative. Each CDR3 is given with its conserved first and last residue. The order of the fields is V gene, clone size, J gene, CDR3 protein. Clone size is given for some rows only: seen once, a few or many times, or a class if the clone is expanded.

v_gene: TRBV2; abundance: few; j_gene: TRBJ1-4; CDR3aa: CASSERTFNEKLFF
v_gene: TRBV29-1; abundance: .; j_gene: TRBJ2-1; CDR3aa: CSVAEGYNEQFF
v_gene: TRBV7-9; abundance: once; j_gene: TRBJ2-7; CDR3aa: CASSLGAVAYEQYF
v_gene: TRBV7-8; abundance: .; j_gene: TRBJ2-7; CDR3aa: CASSLDISSYEQYF
v_gene: TRBV10-3; abundance: .; j_gene: TRBJ2-3; CDR3aa: CAISRVRTDTQYF
v_gene: TRBV11-3; abundance: .; j_gene: TRBJ2-7; CDR3aa: CASSLDFRKGAGYEQYF
v_gene: TRBV7-2; abundance: .; j_gene: TRBJ2-5; CDR3aa: CASSLVLGGLGGETQYF
v_gene: TRBV7-2; abundance: .; j_gene: TRBJ1-2; CDR3aa: CASTPSGYGYTF
v_gene: TRBV6-5; abundance: .; j_gene: TRBJ1-6; CDR3aa: CASSYENRGGPLHF
v_gene: TRBV7-6; abundance: .; j_gene: TRBJ2-1; CDR3aa: CASSLRQAPFNEQFF
v_gene: TRBV5-4; abundance: .; j_gene: TRBJ2-1; CDR3aa: CASSLKLAGNNEQFF
v_gene: TRBV5-5; abundance: .; j_gene: TRBJ1-3; CDR3aa: CASSTLLTGTGNTIYF
v_gene: TRBV9; abundance: .; j_gene: TRBJ1-1; CDR3aa: CASGGTYTEAFF
v_gene: TRBV15; abundance: .; j_gene: TRBJ2-7; CDR3aa: CATSRELGTSGVRGYEQYF
v_gene: TRBV5-6; abundance: .; j_gene: TRBJ2-7; CDR3aa: CASSTGSPEYF
v_gene: TRBV7-8; abundance: .; j_gene: TRBJ2-7; CDR3aa: CASSSRGRDGGYEQYF
v_gene: TRBV11-2; abundance: .; j_gene: TRBJ2-3; CDR3aa: CASSLGAGEVGDTQYF
v_gene: TRBV5-5; abundance: .; j_gene: TRBJ1-5; CDR3aa: CASTEGTPNQPQHF
v_gene: TRBV18; abundance: .; j_gene: TRBJ2-5; CDR3aa: CASSPGSQETQYF
v_gene: TRBV4-1; abundance: once; j_gene: TRBJ1-5; CDR3aa: CASSQDPLGDSSPNQPQHF
v_gene: TRBV11-3; abundance: once; j_gene: TRBJ1-1; CDR3aa: CASSSGTESFAFF
v_gene: TRBV30; abundance: .; j_gene: TRBJ2-1; CDR3aa: CACGTSGKYNEQFF
v_gene: TRBV5-1; abundance: .; j_gene: TRBJ2-7; CDR3aa: CASSLRDTEQYF
v_gene: TRBV10-3; abundance: .; j_gene: TRBJ1-1; CDR3aa: CAISADTEAFF
v_gene: TRBV1; abundance: few; j_gene: TRBJ1-6; CDR3aa: CTSSQGQRIAGSPLHF
v_gene: TRBV15; abundance: .; j_gene: TRBJ1-4; CDR3aa: CATSRVTRGNEKLFF
v_gene: TRBV19; abundance: .; j_gene: TRBJ2-3; CDR3aa: CASGRSITDTQYF
v_gene: TRBV27; abundance: .; j_gene: TRBJ2-3; CDR3aa: CASSLSLAGPGTQYF
v_gene: TRBV7-6; abundance: .; j_gene: TRBJ2-5; CDR3aa: CASSLVPQETQYF
v_gene: TRBV9; abundance: .; j_gene: TRBJ1-2; CDR3aa: CASTRQGVGGYTF
v_gene: TRBV9; abundance: .; j_gene: TRBJ2-1; CDR3aa: CASSANPPPGLDNEQFF
v_gene: TRBV6-7; abundance: .; j_gene: TRBJ2-6; CDR3aa: CASSFRAHHFSGANVLTF
v_gene: TRBV19; abundance: .; j_gene: TRBJ2-7; CDR3aa: CASSRGAETYEQYF
v_gene: TRBV11-2; abundance: .; j_gene: TRBJ2-1; CDR3aa: CASSLYGNEQFF
v_gene: TRBV7-7; abundance: few; j_gene: TRBJ2-5; CDR3aa: CASSLGDRALQETQYF
v_gene: TRBV28; abundance: .; j_gene: TRBJ2-7; CDR3aa: CASSPGGGNEQYF
v_gene: TRBV27; abundance: few; j_gene: TRBJ1-1; CDR3aa: CASSPVEGRANTEAFF
v_gene: TRBV28; abundance: .; j_gene: TRBJ2-5; CDR3aa: CASSPDREVQETQYF
v_gene: TRBV27; abundance: .; j_gene: TRBJ2-6; CDR3aa: CASSKLWFSGANVLTF
v_gene: TRBV19; abundance: .; j_gene: TRBJ1-6; CDR3aa: CASTSPRGGALHF
v_gene: TRBV11-2; abundance: .; j_gene: TRBJ1-6; CDR3aa: CASSLDSSEVYNSPLHF
v_gene: TRBV28; abundance: .; j_gene: TRBJ1-1; CDR3aa: CAVHRGRIEAFF
v_gene: TRBV4-1; abundance: .; j_gene: TRBJ1-2; CDR3aa: CASSQGGGPSGYTF
v_gene: TRBV10-1; abundance: few; j_gene: TRBJ2-7; CDR3aa: CASPSYEQYF
v_gene: TRBV4-1; abundance: .; j_gene: TRBJ1-3; CDR3aa: CASSQKGGTGNTIYF
v_gene: TRBV4-3; abundance: .; j_gene: TRBJ1-4; CDR3aa: CASSRGGLTNEKLFF
v_gene: TRBV4-1; abundance: .; j_gene: TRBJ1-4; CDR3aa: CASSQEPRDDEKLFF
v_gene: TRBV4-2; abundance: .; j_gene: TRBJ1-4; CDR3aa: CASSPVKEDIEKLFF
v_gene: TRBV4-1; abundance: .; j_gene: TRBJ2-1; CDR3aa: CASSPRPDNLLGNEQFF
v_gene: TRBV19; abundance: once; j_gene: TRBJ1-4; CDR3aa: CASSTTPGGESNEKLFF
v_gene: TRBV28; abundance: .; j_gene: TRBJ2-5; CDR3aa: CAVGGTEGVETQYF
v_gene: TRBV28; abundance: .; j_gene: TRBJ2-7; CDR3aa: CASRPPGTGGSRVPYEQYF
v_gene: TRBV7-3; abundance: .; j_gene: TRBJ1-5; CDR3aa: CASSLGGRGQPQHF
v_gene: TRBV28; abundance: once; j_gene: TRBJ2-7; CDR3aa: CASSSRTGASYEQYF